The 22 T cell receptor beta chains presented below share a single source sample, sequenced in a study of post-analysis software for immune sequencing data. Study results and limitations: TRBV5-6, TRBV5-1 and TRBV20-1 belonged to a set of roughly 5 TRBV segments that were more frequent in patients than controls.

These receptors are not linked to any known antigen. Unique-molecular-identifier-tagged TCR beta cDNA libraries were used. TCRdb called the PCR reads again in MiXCR, with one record for every CDR3 protein. The sample holds hundreds of thousands of distinct CDR3 sequences, roughly 29% seen once. The sequenced sample consisted of blood. The receptors stem from a girl aged 5 to 17 with multiple sclerosis.

This clonotype has only a few counts. The chain has TRBV28 and TRBJ2-4; TRBD2 agrees at 9 bases. Germline CDR1 MDHEN, CDR2 SYDVKM. This CDR3 region has 16 residues. V lost 2 bases to trimming and J lost 0 bases; unmatched junction nucleotides: 2. This chain's CDR3 is CASSLLAGLAKNIQYF. The CDR3 DNA follows: TGTGCCAGCAGTTTACTAGCGGGACTAGCCAAAAACATTCAGTACTTC.

V gene TRBV29-1 combines with J gene TRBJ1-5; 7 nucleotides align to TRBD1. This CDR3 has 13 residues. V dropped 5 bases and J dropped 0; count of bases not matched to a gene: 1. CDR1 is SQVTM and CDR2 is ANQGSEA in the germline V gene. The CDR3 DNA is TGCAGCGTTAAGGGGGCTAGCAATCAGCCCCAGCATTTT. Translated: CSVKGASNQPQHF.

This chain links TRBV5-4 with TRBJ2-6; TRBD1 aligns across 9 bases. CDR3 length: 17 residues. The V gene's germline CDR1 is SGHNT and CDR2 YYREEE (reference sequence). The trim removed 2 bases at V and 1 base at J, leaving 4 bases unmatched. DNA of the CDR3: TGTGCCAGCAGCTTTGAACAGGGGGCGTCTGGGGCCAACGTCCTGACTTTC. This encodes CASSFEQGASGANVLTF.

The V gene is TRBV20-1, the J gene TRBJ2-5; D may correspond to TRBD1 or TRBD2 (6 bases each). The J call may not be correct, given that the DNA end is closer to TRBJ2-7. This CDR3 region has 12 residues. Germline loops: CDR1 DFQATT, CDR2 SNEGSKA (reference sequence). DNA for the CDR3: TGCAGTGCTAGATTCGGAGGGGGCGAGCAGTACTTC. Encoded protein: CSARFGGGEQYF.

This sequence joins TRBV10-3 and TRBJ1-1; D perhaps matches TRBD1 (5 bases). V was trimmed by 8 bases and J by 3 bases, leaving 13 bases between them. The CDR3 loop spans 13 amino acids. Germline assignment: CDR1 ENHRY and CDR2 SYGVKD. CDR3 sequence reads: CAISPGRDTEAFF. CDR3 nucleotides: TGTGCCATCTCGCCAGGCAGGGACACTGAAGCTTTCTTT.

The chain recombines TRBV6-6 with TRBJ2-7, with 12 bases matching TRBD2. This CDR3 contains 17 residues. Germline CDR1 MNHNY, CDR2 SVGAGI (reference sequence). The J segment lost 5 bases and the V segment lost 0 bases, leaving 8 bases of the junction unmatched. The CDR3 here is CASSYSLAGGPENEQYF. The CDR3 region has the DNA TGTGCCAGCAGTTACTCGCTAGCGGGAGGGCCTGAGAACGAGCAGTACTTC.

This clonotype was recorded at least ten times. The chain employs TRBV6-5 and TRBJ2-7, with TRBD1 matching over 10 bases. The J call is in doubt because the DNA end fits TRBJ2-5 better. The CDR3 spans 13 residues. Germline V gives CDR1 MNHEY, CDR2 SVGAGI. The CDR3 protein is CATKTGGSQTQYF. In nucleotides, the CDR3 is TGTGCCACCAAGACAGGGGGCTCCCAGACCCAGTACTTC.

This clonotype was detected a few times. The gene calls are TRBV12-3 or TRBV12-4 and TRBJ2-3; 7 nucleotides align to TRBD2. The CDR3 consists of 13 residues. V dropped 5 bases and J dropped 6; count of bases not matched to a gene: 5. CDR3 residues: CASSRGSLDTQYF. The CDR3 DNA follows: TGTGCCAGCAGTCGCGGGAGTTTGGATACGCAGTATTTT.

For this clonotype: One end of the junction does not line up with germline, which may come from a read error. The chain has TRBV7-9 and TRBJ1-4, with D possibly TRBD1 on 5 matching bases. Germline loops: CDR1 SEHNR, CDR2 FQNEAQ (reference sequence). This CDR3 spans 16 amino acids. The CDR3 is CASGLQAGRENEKLFF. In DNA form, the CDR3 reads TGTGCCAGCGGCTTACAAGCAGGGAGGGAGAATGAAAAACTGTTTTTT. The full variable domain, with the rest looked up from reference TRBV7-9 and TRBJ1-4, is DTGVSQNPRHKITKRGQNVTFRCDPISEHNRLYWYRQTLGQGPEFLTYFQNEAQLEKSRLLSDRFSAERPKGSFSTLEIQRTEQGDSAMYLCASGLQAGRENEKLFFGSGTQLSVL.

This clonotype was counted a few times. The V call is TRBV4-1, the J call TRBJ1-1; D is undetermined. Germline assignment: CDR1 MGHRA and CDR2 YSYEKL. The CDR3 is 15 residues long. The V and J ends lost 5 bases and 4 bases respectively, with 17 bases between them. CDR3 sequence reads: CASSGSSLSGTEAFF. The DNA of the CDR3 is TGCGCCAGCAGCGGGTCATCCCTCTCCGGCACTGAAGCTTTCTTT.

The V gene is TRBV10-3, the J gene TRBJ2-1; possible D gene TRBD2, 6 bases. The CDR3 is 15 amino acids. Trimming took off 6 bases at V and 5 bases at J, with 17 bases between the two ends. Germline lookup yields CDR1 ENHRY and CDR2 SYGVKD. The CDR3 DNA sequence: TGTGCCATCAGCGAACACCTTAAGCGGGACAATGAGCAGTTCTTC. As protein: CAISEHLKRDNEQFF.

This sequence joins TRBV19 and TRBJ2-5, with 8 bases aligning to TRBD1. The ends lost 3 bases at V and 1 base at J; junction bases unmatched: 7. Germline CDR1 reads LNHDA; CDR2 reads SQIVND (reference sequence). The CDR3 consists of 16 residues. The CDR3 nucleotides read TGTGCCAGTAGTATTTTCCGGGACAGGAGCCAAGAGACCCAGTACTTC. It is translated as CASSIFRDRSQETQYF.

This clonotype has a handful of counts. The chain links TRBV10-3 to TRBJ2-5; D is possibly TRBD1 (6 bases). V dropped 6 bases and J dropped 0 bases, with 11 bases sitting between them. This CDR3 is 14 amino acids long. The germline CDR1 and CDR2 sequences are ENHRY and SYGVKD. CDR3 sequence (DNA): TGTGCCATCAGATCCCGGGACAACCAAGAGACCCAGTACTTC. It specifies CAIRSRDNQETQYF.

This clonotype has just a few counts. The chain employs TRBV7-6 and TRBJ1-5, with 7 nucleotides matching TRBD1. J gave up 5 bases and V 5 bases, and 9 bases lay outside the gene matches. This CDR3 comprises 15 residues. From germline, CDR1 is SGHVS and CDR2 FNYEAQ. CDR3 sequence reads: CASSPTGDLYQPQHF. The DNA of the CDR3 is TGTGCCAGCAGCCCAACAGGGGACCTTTATCAGCCCCAGCATTTT.

This clonotype was seen at least ten times. The chain links TRBV10-3 to TRBJ2-1; D possibly corresponds to TRBD1 (5 bases). The ends were cut back, 3 bases at V and 5 bases at J, with 5 bases in the middle. Germline V gene sequence: CDR1 ENHRY, CDR2 SYGVKD. The CDR3 loop spans 12 amino acids. The CDR3 is CAISEGDNEQFF. DNA of the CDR3: TGTGCCATCAGTGAAGGGGACAATGAGCAGTTCTTC.

V is TRBV29-1 and J is TRBJ2-1; D tentatively reads TRBD1 or TRBD2 (5 bases each). Trimming cost V 6 bases and J 9 bases, with 18 bases left between them. This CDR3 is 13 amino acids long. Germline lookup yields CDR1 SQVTM and CDR2 ANQGSEA. The DNA for the CDR3 is TGCAGCGTGATACCGGGGCTTCCAACTGAGCAGTTCTTC. Residues: CSVIPGLPTEQFF.

With respect to this clonotype: One base away lies a much larger clone, so this may be a sequencing read error. V is TRBV7-2 and J is TRBJ2-5, with 7 nucleotides matching TRBD2. The J segment lost 11 bases and the V segment lost 5 bases, leaving 14 bases of the junction unmatched. From germline, CDR1 is SGHTA and CDR2 FQGNSA. The CDR3 has 14 amino acids. CDR3 sequence (DNA): TGTGCCAGCAGCGATCGGACCGGGACTAATGAGCAGTACTTC. Translating it yields CASSDRTGTNEQYF. The full variable domain, its missing parts supplied by reference TRBV7-2 and TRBJ2-5, is GAGVSQSPSNKVTEKGKDVELRCDPISGHTALYWYRQSLGQGLEFLIYFQGNSAPDKSGLPSDRFSAERTGGSVSTLTIQRTQQEDSAVYLCASSDRTGTNEQYFGPGTRLLVL.

This clonotype was recorded a few times. The chain is built from TRBV11-3 and TRBJ2-1; D is possibly TRBD2 (6 bases). The CDR3 length is 12 residues. CDR1 SGHNT and CDR2 YENEEA come from the germline V gene. V lost 8 bases and J lost 7, with 12 bases in between. For the CDR3, the DNA is TGTGCCAGCGGGACTGGGGGGAATGAGCAGTTCTTC. Protein product: CASGTGGNEQFF.

This clonotype was seen ten or more times. The V gene is TRBV29-1, the J gene TRBJ2-1; D is undetermined. CDR1 and CDR2 (germline): SQVTM, ANQGSEA. This CDR3 has 12 residues. V lost 4 bases and J 10 bases, leaving 14 bases between the germline ends. CDR3 amino acids: CSVVLFAWEQFF. As DNA, the CDR3 is TGCAGCGTTGTTCTCTTTGCCTGGGAGCAGTTCTTC.

This chain uses TRBV7-2 with TRBJ1-2; D might be TRBD1 (5 bases). V gave up 6 bases and J gave up 4 bases, with 18 bases separating them. Germline assignment: CDR1 SGHTA and CDR2 FQGNSA. The CDR3 covers 15 residues. The CDR3 nucleotides are TGTGCCAGCAGGCCCACAACCATCGGGGGCTATGGCTACACCTTC. Its protein product is CASRPTTIGGYGYTF.

V is TRBV29-1 and J is TRBJ1-1; tentatively, D is TRBD1 (6 bases). V was pared by 7 bases and J by 4 bases, with 7 bases between. This CDR3 contains 10 residues. Germline CDR1 SQVTM, CDR2 ANQGSEA. CDR3 region: CSAGVTEAFF. The CDR3 nucleotides are TGCAGCGCAGGGGTCACTGAAGCTTTCTTT.

The CDR3 bases are TGCGCCAGCAGCTTGGCCCTAGCGGGGGTACCGGAGACCCAGTACTTC. It codes for CASSLALAGVPETQYF. The chain employs TRBV5-1 and TRBJ2-5; 10 bases are a match to TRBD2. Trimming removed 0 bases from V and 5 bases from J; junction bases left unmatched: 7. Germline V gives CDR1 SGHRS, CDR2 YFSETQ. The CDR3 has 16 residues. Combining the CDR3 with reference TRBV5-1 and TRBJ2-5 gives the whole variable domain KAGVTQTPRYLIKTRGQQVTLSCSPISGHRSVSWYQQTPGQGLQFLFEYFSETQRNKGNFPGRFSGRQFSNSRSEMNVSTLELGDSALYLCASSLALAGVPETQYFGPGTRLLVL.